The 11 T cell receptor beta chains below all came from one sample that was sequenced in a study of response to subunit inactivated influenza vaccine. TCRdb processed the RT-PCR reads anew with MiXCR; each CDR3 protein has one entry. The table shows a few hundred thousand distinct CDR3 sequences, with 14% occurring only once. The sequenced sample was PBMCs from blood, obtained less than 13 days after vaccination. The source of these receptors is a man aged 50 or older who received an inactivated influenza vaccine.

This clonotype was recorded a few times. The J gene is TRBJ1-2, the V gene TRBV12-3 or TRBV12-4; D is possibly TRBD1 (6 bases). Deletions cut 4 bases from V and 8 bases from J, with 14 bases between. This CDR3 spans 13 amino acids. CDR3 region: CASSSSRGGGYTF. The CDR3 DNA sequence: TGTGCCAGCAGTTCGAGCCGAGGGGGGGGCTACACCTTC.

The chain carries TRBV20-1 and TRBJ1-3; D is perhaps TRBD1 (5 bases). CDR3 length equals 14 residues. Trimming took 1 base from V and 0 from J, leaving 7 bases between them. Germline V gene data show CDR1 as DFQATT and CDR2 as SNEGSKA (reference sequence). The CDR3 is CSARAQGSGNTIYF. For the CDR3, the DNA is TGCAGTGCTAGAGCTCAGGGCTCTGGAAACACCATATATTTT.

This clonotype was counted a few times. The rearrangement joins TRBV7-8 to TRBJ1-6, with 9 nucleotides matching TRBD1. Germline V gene sequence: CDR1 SGHVS, CDR2 FQNEAQ. The V gene end was trimmed by 1 base and the J gene end by 8 bases; junction bases not matched to a gene: 3. This CDR3 comprises 15 residues. In nucleotides, the CDR3 is TGTGCCAGCAGCTTAGGGACAGGGGTAGATTCACCCCTCCACTTT. This encodes CASSLGTGVDSPLHF. Based on the CDR3 plus reference TRBV7-8 and TRBJ1-6, the full variable domain is GAGVSQSPRYKVAKRGQDVALRCDPISGHVSLFWYQQALGQGPEFLTYFQNEAQLDKSGLPSDRFFAERPEGSVSTLKIQRTQQEDSAVYLCASSLGTGVDSPLHFGNGTRLTVT.

The genes are TRBV3-1 and TRBJ2-3; TRBD2 is a possible D gene (6 bases). Trimming pared 3 bases from V and 2 bases from J, leaving 12 bases between. The CDR3 length is 15 residues. The germline V gene has CDR1 LGHDT and CDR2 YNNKEL (reference sequence). CDR3 bases: TGTGCCAGCAGCCAGCGTAGCGGATACACAGATACGCAGTATTTT. Translation: CASSQRSGYTDTQYF.

As to this clonotype: This may come from a read error, since a much larger clone is one base off. V and J are TRBV28 and TRBJ1-1; unclear D gene. CDR3 size: 12 residues. Germline V CDR1 and CDR2: MDHEN, SYDVKM. Between the trimmed V and J ends, which lost 5 bases and 7 bases, there was a span of 11 bases. For the CDR3, the DNA is TGTGCCAGCAGTAGCCGGCACGTTGAAGCTTTCTTT. Its protein product is CASSSRHVEAFF.

This clonotype was picked up a small number of times. V usage is TRBV28 and J usage is TRBJ2-3, with 10 bases aligning to TRBD2. The CDR3 sequence is 15 residues long. The germline V gene encodes CDR1 MDHEN and CDR2 SYDVKM. After removal of 2 bases from V and 10 bases from J, the junction contained 9 bases not matched to a gene. CDR3 region: CASSLEAGGGRAQYF. The CDR3 nucleotides are TGTGCCAGCAGTTTAGAAGCGGGGGGGGGAAGAGCGCAGTATTTT.

This clonotype was counted only a few times. This rearrangement joins TRBV28 to TRBJ2-1; TRBD2 is a possible D gene (5 bases). Germline V lookup: CDR1 MDHEN, CDR2 SYDVKM. Trimming cost V 6 bases and J 0 bases, with 12 bases left between them. The CDR3 runs 15 residues. This CDR3 is CASSTRTLSYNEQFF. The CDR3 DNA reads TGTGCCAGCAGCACCCGGACTCTCTCCTACAATGAGCAGTTCTTC.

This clonotype has a handful of counts. The chain links TRBV7-9 to TRBJ2-3; unclear D gene. Trimming took off 2 bases at V and 1 base at J, with 13 bases between the two ends. CDR1 is SEHNR and CDR2 is FQNEAQ in the germline V gene (reference sequence). The CDR3 is 16 amino acids. Written as DNA, the CDR3 is TGTGCCAGCAGCTTAACAGACTCCTCCGGCACAGATACGCAGTATTTT. This codes for CASSLTDSSGTDTQYF.

V and J are TRBV28 and TRBJ2-7; 7 bases agree with TRBD1. The V segment lost 7 bases and the J segment 7 bases; nucleotides outside the gene matches: 10. The CDR3 extends over 13 amino acids. Germline loops: CDR1 MDHEN, CDR2 SYDVKM. The CDR3 here is CASTGQVSLEQYF. Here the CDR3 DNA reads TGTGCCAGCACAGGACAGGTCTCCCTGGAGCAGTACTTC.

This clonotype was seen repeatedly, ten times or more. The V call is TRBV6-2 or TRBV6-3, the J call TRBJ2-5, with D possibly called TRBD1 or TRBD2 (5 bases each). Trimming removed 3 bases from V and 2 bases from J, with 10 bases in between. CDR1 MNHEY and CDR2 SVGEGT come from the germline V gene. This CDR3 region has 14 residues. The CDR3 nucleotides are TGTGCCAGCAGTTATTCGGGACCTCAAGAGACCCAGTACTTC. Protein product: CASSYSGPQETQYF.

This clonotype was observed at least ten times. The J gene is TRBJ1-1, the V gene TRBV29-1; TRBD1 matches at 9 bases. Germline values: CDR1 SQVTM, CDR2 ANQGSEA. The CDR3 sequence is 13 residues long. The CDR3 sequence: CSAGTGLGTEAFF. In DNA, the CDR3 is TGCAGTGCTGGGACAGGGCTGGGCACTGAAGCTTTCTTT.